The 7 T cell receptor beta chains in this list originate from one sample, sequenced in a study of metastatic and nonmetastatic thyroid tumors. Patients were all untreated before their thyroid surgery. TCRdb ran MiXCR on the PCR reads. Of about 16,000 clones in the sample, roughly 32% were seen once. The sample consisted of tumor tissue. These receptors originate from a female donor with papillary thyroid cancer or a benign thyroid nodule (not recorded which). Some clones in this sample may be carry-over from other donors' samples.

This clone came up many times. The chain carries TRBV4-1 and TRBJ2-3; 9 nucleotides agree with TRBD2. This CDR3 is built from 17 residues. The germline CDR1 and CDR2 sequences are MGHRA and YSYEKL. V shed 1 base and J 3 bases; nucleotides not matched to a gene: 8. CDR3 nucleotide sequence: TGCGCCAGCAGCCAAGTATGGGTAGCGGGGGCAACAGATACGCAGTATTTT. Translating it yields CASSQVWVAGATDTQYF.

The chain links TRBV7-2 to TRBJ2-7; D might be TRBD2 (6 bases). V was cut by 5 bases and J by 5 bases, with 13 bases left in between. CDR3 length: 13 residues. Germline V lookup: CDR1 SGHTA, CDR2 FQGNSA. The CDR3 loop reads CASSLMRGHEQYF. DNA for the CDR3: TGTGCCAGCAGCCTCATGCGGGGCCACGAGCAGTACTTC.

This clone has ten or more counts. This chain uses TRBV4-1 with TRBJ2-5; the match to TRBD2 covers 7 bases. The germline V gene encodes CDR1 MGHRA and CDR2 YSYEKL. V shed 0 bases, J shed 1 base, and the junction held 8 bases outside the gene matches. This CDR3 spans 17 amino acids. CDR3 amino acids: CASSQEGWSGAQETQYF. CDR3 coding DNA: TGCGCCAGCAGCCAAGAGGGATGGAGCGGGGCCCAAGAGACCCAGTACTTC.

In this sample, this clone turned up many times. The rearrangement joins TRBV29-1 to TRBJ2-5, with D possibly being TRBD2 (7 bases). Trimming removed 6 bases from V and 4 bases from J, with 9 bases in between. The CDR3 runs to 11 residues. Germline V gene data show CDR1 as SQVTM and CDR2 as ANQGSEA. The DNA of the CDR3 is TGCAGCGTCGGGGGGCTAGAGACCCAGTACTTC. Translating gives CSVGGLETQYF. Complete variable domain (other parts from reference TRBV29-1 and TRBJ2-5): SAVISQKPSRDICQRGTSLTIQCQVDSQVTMMFWYRQQPGQSLTLIATANQGSEATYESGFVIDKFPISRPNLTFSTLTVSNMSPEDSSIYLCSVGGLETQYFGPGTRLLVL.

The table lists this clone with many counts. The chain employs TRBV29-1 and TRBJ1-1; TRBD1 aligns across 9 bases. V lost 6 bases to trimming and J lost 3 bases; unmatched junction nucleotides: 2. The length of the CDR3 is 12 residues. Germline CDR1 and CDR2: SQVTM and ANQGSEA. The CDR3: CSVRTGDTEAFF. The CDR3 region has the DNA TGCAGCGTCCGGACAGGGGACACTGAAGCTTTCTTT.

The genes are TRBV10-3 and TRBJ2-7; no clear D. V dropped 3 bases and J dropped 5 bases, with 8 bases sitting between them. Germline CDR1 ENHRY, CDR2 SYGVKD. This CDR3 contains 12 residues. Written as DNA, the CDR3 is TGTGCCATCAGTGATCTATCCGACGAGCAGTACTTC. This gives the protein CAISDLSDEQYF.

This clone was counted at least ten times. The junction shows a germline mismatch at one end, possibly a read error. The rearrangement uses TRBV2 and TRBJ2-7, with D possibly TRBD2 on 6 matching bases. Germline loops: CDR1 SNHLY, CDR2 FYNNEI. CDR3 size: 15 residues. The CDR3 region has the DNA TGTGCCGGCAGTTACAGGACTACGACTCCCTACGAGCAGTACTTC. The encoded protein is CAGSYRTTTPYEQYF. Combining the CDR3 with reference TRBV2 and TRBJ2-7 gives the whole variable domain EPEVTQTPSHQVTQMGQEVILRCVPISNHLYFYWYRQILGQKVEFLVSFYNNEISEKSEIFDDQFSVERPDGSNFTLKIRSTKLEDSAMYFCAGSYRTTTPYEQYFGPGTRLTVT.